The 10 T cell receptor beta chains given below trace back to one sample, sequenced in a study of blood T cell repertoires in COVID-19 (dated by TCRdb to 2018 to 2020). The method behind the library was the immunoSEQ multiplex PCR assay. The table comes from immuneACCESS by way of TCRdb, which keeps in-frame sequences with V and J called. Part of the clones is missing from these tables; in studies checked, under half for an unresolved V gene and the rest for unknown reasons. This sample lists more than 90,000 clones; approximately 85% were detected once. The top ten hold around 11% of the sample. The material sequenced was peripheral blood. The receptor source for this set is a human donor in a cohort sampled during active COVID-19.

This chain connects TRBV19 to TRBJ2-1, with a weak D call TRBD1 (6 bases). The CDR3 extends over 15 amino acids. Trimming cost V 5 bases and J 0 bases, with 11 bases left between them. Germline V CDR1 and CDR2: LNHDA, SQIVND (reference sequence). In DNA, the CDR3 is TGTGCCAGTAGTGCCGGACAGAGCTCCTACAATGAGCAGTTCTTC. Translation gives CASSAGQSSYNEQFF.

The chain uses TRBV12-3 or TRBV12-4 and TRBJ1-5; D may be TRBD1 (5 bases). Deletions cut 7 bases from V and 7 bases from J, with 11 bases between. The CDR3 covers 12 residues. For the CDR3, the DNA is TGTGCCAGCACCATGGGGGGGCAGCCCCAGCATTTT. Amino acid sequence: CASTMGGQPQHF.

With regard to this clone: Relative to the germline gene, one junction end is altered; a read error may explain this. This chain joins TRBV30 and TRBJ2-7, with D tentatively TRBD1 (6 bases). This CDR3 comprises 12 residues. CDR1 and CDR2 (germline): GTSNPN, SVGIG (reference sequence). The CDR3 DNA follows: TGTGCCTGTTTGAAAAAGACAGGCGGTGGCCGGTTC. It translates to CACLKKTGGGRF.

This rearrangement joins TRBV2 to TRBJ1-6; 7 bases agree with TRBD1. This CDR3 has 14 amino acids. V dropped 11 bases and J dropped 6; count of bases not matched to a gene: 10. The V gene's germline CDR1 is SNHLY and CDR2 FYNNEI. The CDR3 loop is CALRGGRGNSPLHF. The CDR3 coding sequence is TGTGCCCTACGAGGGGGCAGGGGTAATTCACCCCTCCACTTT. Drawing the rest from reference TRBV2 and TRBJ1-6, the complete variable domain is EPEVTQTPSHQVTQMGQEVILRCVPISNHLYFYWYRQILGQKVEFLVSFYNNEISEKSEIFDDQFSVERPDGSNFTLKIRSTKLEDSAMYFCALRGGRGNSPLHFGNGTRLTVT.

Turning to this clone: A read error may account for a junction end that differs from germline. The V call is TRBV12-3 or TRBV12-4, the J call TRBJ1-2; possible D gene TRBD1, 6 bases. The CDR3 runs to 11 residues. This CDR3 reads CACSSGAGYTF. In nucleotides, the CDR3 is TGTGCCTGCAGTTCAGGGGCCGGCTACACCTTC.

Remarks on this clone: The germline gene is not matched at one end of the junction; a read error may be the cause. CDR3 sequence reads: CASSHPNRVGNGSPLHF. The CDR3 region has the DNA TGTGCTAGCAGCCACCCAAACAGGGTTGGAAACGGTTCACCCCTCCACTTT. This sequence joins TRBV7-7 and TRBJ1-6; TRBD1 is a possible D gene (6 bases). The germline gives CDR1 SSHAT, CDR2 FNYEAQ (reference sequence). The CDR3 contains 17 residues.

This clone came up once. The CDR3 DNA reads as TGTGCCAGCAGCTTAATTCTCCACACCGGGGAGCTGTTTTTT. Translated: CASSLILHTGELFF. The chain links TRBV7-3 to TRBJ2-2; D remains ambiguous. Per the germline V gene, CDR1 is SGHTA and CDR2 is FQGTGA. The CDR3 length is 14 residues. V was shortened by 1 base and J by 3 bases, with 6 bases between the two germline ends.

This chain joins TRBV7-8 and TRBJ1-2, with no clear D. CDR3 length: 13 residues. The V and J ends lost 3 bases and 0 bases respectively, with 5 bases between them. The germline gives CDR1 SGHVS, CDR2 FQNEAQ. CDR3 residues: CASSLVANYGYTF. Written as DNA, the CDR3 is TGTGCCAGCAGCTTGGTAGCTAACTATGGCTACACCTTC.

V is TRBV2 and J is TRBJ1-1; D not certain. This CDR3 spans 13 amino acids. Per germline, CDR1 SNHLY and CDR2 FYNNEI. With 1 base removed from V and 5 bases from J, the gap between germline ends came to 8 bases. The CDR3 spells CASSEVRATEAFF. CDR3 nucleotide sequence: TGTGCCAGCAGTGAAGTGAGGGCTACTGAAGCTTTCTTT.

This clone was seen more than once but under ten times. The gene calls are TRBV7-2 and TRBJ1-3, with 7 positions matching TRBD1. In germline, CDR1 is SGHTA, CDR2 FQGNSA. Trimming at V came to 5 bases and at J to 3 bases, leaving 4 bases not matched to a gene. The CDR3 runs 14 residues. In nucleotides, the CDR3 is TGTGCCAGCAGCCCGACAGGGAATGGAAACACCATATATTTT. It is translated as CASSPTGNGNTIYF.